One T cell receptor beta chain is described in this entry. Its antigen is unidentified. Indicated time point: pre-sensitization, week 0. Sample treatment: therapeutic diphenylcyclopropenone sensitization with weekly scalp DPC. Unique molecular identifiers were attached to individual cDNA molecules during library preparation. TCRdb re-called the RACE reads through MiXCR, storing one row per CDR3 protein. Here the sample spans 250,000 or so distinct CDR3 sequences, approximately 7.5% being singletons. The entry originates in a study of human T cells and chemical hapten exposure. Overall study context: DPC at 0.01% went onto the upper back in patch tests, read at 6 days. Whole-study findings and limits: Expanded TCR counts at PT1 went up together with patch test score, a positive correlation. TCRs exceeding a frequency of 1 in 1000 stayed unchanged under DPC sensitization.

Germline CDR1 and CDR2: MNHEY and SVGEGT. The CDR3 length is 12 residues. The germline V and J ends were trimmed by 6 bases and 5 bases, with 10 bases remaining between them. This sequence originates from a man aged 18 to 30 with alopecia areata. Some clones in this sample may be carry-over from other donors' samples. V is TRBV6-2 or TRBV6-3 and J is TRBJ1-1; TRBD1 is a possible D gene (5 bases). The material sequenced was whole blood, taken in connection with sensitization to the hapten diphenylcyclopropenone (DPC). CDR3 bases: TGTGCCAGCAGGCCCACAGGAACTGAAGCTTTCTTT. Translating it yields CASRPTGTEAFF.